The TCR beta chain under discussion was sequenced for a study of blood T cell repertoires in COVID-19. Produced via immunoSEQ multiplex PCR; TCRdb's table is partial and in-frame only. This sample carries about 140,000 clones, 60% to 80% of them seen once, and the ten largest clones take 2.5% to 3%. Across 20 to 25 US areas, participants ranged in age from roughly 18 to 89 years. Donors in Cohort 3 who had recovered were those with two negative PCRs, healthcare professional clearance, or resolution of their symptoms. This TCR came from a woman aged 45-65 years who had recovered from COVID-19. Input material: PBMCs or T cells enriched from blood (not recorded which).

CDR3 in DNA: TGTGCCAGCAGTGGACAAGGGAATGAAAAACTGTTTTTT. Encoded protein: CASSGQGNEKLFF. The chain carries TRBV5-4 and TRBJ1-4, with D tentatively TRBD1 (5 bases). CDR1 and CDR2 (germline): SGHNT, YYREEE (reference sequence). The V and J ends lost 5 bases and 5 bases respectively, with 10 bases between them. The CDR3 spans 13 residues.